This is a list of T cell receptor beta chains from one sample in a study of T-cell reconstitution after alpha-beta-depleted transplantation in children. TCRdb recomputed calls from the PCR reads with MiXCR, one row per CDR3 protein. The table has 750,000 to 950,000 distinct CDR3 sequences, approximately 15% seen once; the top ten hold 5%. Sample: PBMCs, mostly from graft donor cells, taken 360 days after TCRalphabeta/CD19-depleted stem cell transplant. The source is a male patient between 10 and 17 years old who had a stem cell transplant for acute lymphoblastic leukemia, so the T cells may come from the graft donor. The CDR3 runs from the conserved cysteine through the conserved F or W.

cdr3_aa v_call
CASPSTDTQYF TRBV25-1
CATSREPWTSGSPYEQYF TRBV15
CASSLGLAVYRETQYF TRBV12-3/TRBV12-4
CASSRRGTSETQYF TRBV12-3/TRBV12-4
CASSPGPSGPTDTQYF TRBV7-2
CASRNGGVWGEKLFF TRBV12-3/TRBV12-4
CASSDYEGYTF TRBV5-1
CASSSRTGLGYGYTF TRBV7-8
CASSPWLASVVLDTQYF TRBV28
CASSKGLLNTGELFF TRBV11-2
CASSPDGSGEKLFF TRBV7-2
CASSLTPGSLGGGQYF TRBV12-3/TRBV12-4
CASSEITRGTDTQYF TRBV7-9
CASSKVRADGRCGEQFF TRBV21-1
CASSDPTGGEETQYF TRBV6-1
CASRPQGVSYEQYF TRBV6-1
CSATPGLANNEQFF TRBV20-1
CASSQEGLGPYEQYF TRBV4-2
CASSQVVGPDTQYF TRBV4-2
CASSLSGTGVVEQYF TRBV27
CASSYGSRGHNEQFF TRBV6-5
CSARGQGISGNTIYF TRBV20-1
CASSLGGAREQYF TRBV11-2
CATSHGTAGGYTF TRBV3-1
CASSTGTVNTEAFF TRBV7-3
CSAPQQGRGNQPQHF TRBV20-1
CASTPHGLAVMYF TRBV12-3/TRBV12-4
CSAIKMTNTGELFF TRBV20-1
CAISESGTSGIYEQYF TRBV10-3
CASSSLQGYEQYF TRBV5-1
CASSPIRAADQSGANVLTF TRBV18
CASSFSRLVPYEQYF TRBV4-1
CASSSNGLGGSEAFF TRBV7-9
CSATGTAKETQYF TRBV20-1
CASSDLTAASTDTQYF TRBV6-4
CASSLGLAGAPTGELFF TRBV5-1
CSARDRSNQPQHF TRBV20-1
CASRRQANSYEQYF TRBV4-1
CASSLGPGEGTEAFF TRBV7-6
CASSMTGRGQYF TRBV28
CASPQGSGFTDTQYF TRBV2
CASSLQPRPPPTDTQYF TRBV5-1
CASSQDQAGTYEQYF TRBV4-1
CASSQAYQETQYF TRBV4-1
CSVNEGTYSYEQYF TRBV29-1
CASSSRTGVKGYTF TRBV4-1
CASSFLGGFSTDTQYF TRBV28
CASSLAPAGRINQPQHF TRBV5-1
CASTTGVPTYEQYF TRBV12-3/TRBV12-4
CASSEPERDYEQYF TRBV25-1
CASSLIGQSEEQCF TRBV5-1
CASSQESGVTANEQFF TRBV4-2
CASSSIYSSGSTDTQYF TRBV5-1